The entry below gives a single TCR beta chain sequence along with its context. Its antigen remains undetermined. No base quality information exists; no much larger clone differs at one position. This sample is drawn from a study of cytotoxic CD8 clonotypes in ibrutinib-treated CLL (dated by TCRdb to about 2021). Background on the whole study: The cohort included about 15 treatment-naive and about a dozen relapsed/refractory patients; roughly 17 were IGHV unmutated. Longitudinal samples were obtainable from about 30% of the 86 participants in the trial. Cryopreserved peripheral blood mononuclear cells were collected before treatment, at response, and at either disease progression or sustained remission. Response samples were taken after a median of 12 months on treatment, ranging from 6 to 36 months. On average, each sample yielded 255,043 productive templates and about 95,000 productive rearrangements. Every remission and progressive disease sample was obtained while ibrutinib was still being received by the patients. Responses were partial in roughly 24 patients and complete in 2; after median approximately 69 months follow-up, around 14 stayed in remission and 12 progressed.

Reading the label with the study, this specimen's time point is: 20 to 25 months on ibrutinib. Roughly 1.9 micrograms of genomic DNA were extracted from cryopreserved PBMCs for TCR beta library preparation. Longitudinal blood samples from CLL patients receiving ibrutinib monotherapy were subjected to high-throughput TCR beta sequencing. The patients were enrolled in a single-center, open-label phase 2 trial of ibrutinib monotherapy. Each clonotype received, on average, 10x coverage in deep resolution sequencing performed on a MiSeq, where the target depth lay between 1 in 1 million and 1 in 200,000 T cells. The immunoSEQ hsTCRB Kit was used to generate TCR beta libraries. Per the source publication's procedure: The data were analyzed with ImmunoSEQ Analyzer and ImmunoSEQ Data Assistant, and V, D and J gene assignments followed IMGT definitions. Clonality, with values ranging from 0 to 1, was calculated as one minus the normalized Shannon entropy of productive rearrangement frequencies. Only overrepresented clonotypes making up at least 0.05% of each patient's repertoire were included in the public clonotype analysis. Repertoires from 10 to 15 age-matched healthy donors in immuneACCESS were used as clonality controls. This immuneACCESS table, as held by TCRdb, lists in-frame sequences with V and J called but not all clones. Of the missing ones, under half trace to an unresolved V gene in checked studies; the others have no known cause. The V and J calls and clone size are taken from that table; D and trimming were inferred from the DNA. Within this sample are about 120,000 clones, with more than 55% of them counted one time only. Together, the top ten hold 30% to 45% of the sample.

At the junction V is shortened by 4 bases and J by 4 bases; bases outside the gene matches: 10. Looking up the germline V gene yields CDR1 SGHRS and CDR2 YFSETQ. From the cysteine through the phenylalanine, the CDR3 covers 15 amino acids. The only DNA kept is the CDR3, 45 bases in frame from the first base. Overall study results and their limits: Clonality rose at ibrutinib response, remained stable during sustained remission, and dropped back toward baseline at progression. Public clonotypes were rare and either contracted or stayed stable during treatment, and the rise in clonality at ibrutinib response reflected the expansion of private clonotypes. Baseline clonality exceeded that of age-matched healthy donors and correlated strongly with circulating CD8+ T-cell counts. Sustained-remission and progressing patients did not have matched sampling times, and lymph node repertoires were not examined.

This specimen was PBMCs, taken after 24 months of ibrutinib treatment. The receptor's source is a human donor with chronic lymphocytic leukemia. The chain uses TRBV5-1 and TRBJ2-5; 7 central bases correspond to TRBD2. In nucleotide form, the sequence is TGCGCCAGCAGCCCACGGGGCAGGGAGGGAGAGACCCAGTACTTC. Its translation reads: CASSPRGREGETQYF.